The 12 T cell receptor beta chains given below trace back to one sample, sequenced in a study of blood T cell repertoires in COVID-19. TCRdb's table, derived via immunoSEQ multiplex PCR, lists solely in-frame clones and lacks some. Of 150,000 to 200,000 clones detected, 70% to 80% appear once; the ten largest clones hold 15% to 20%. Sequencing was performed on PBMCs or T cells enriched from blood (not recorded which). The receptors originated from a woman in her 70s in a cohort exposed to, infected with or recovered from COVID-19 (not recorded which).

This clone was seen a few times. V is TRBV28 and J is TRBJ1-5; D gene unclear. Looked up from germline, CDR1 is MDHEN and CDR2 is SYDVKM. Trimming shortened V by 5 bases and J by 0 bases, and 8 bases separated the two germline ends. This CDR3 spans 14 amino acids. This CDR3 reads CASSRPSSNQPQHF. CDR3 coding DNA: TGTGCCAGCAGTCGCCCGAGTAGCAATCAGCCCCAGCATTTT.

The gene calls are TRBV2 and TRBJ1-1, with D possibly being TRBD1 (6 bases). Germline CDR1 SNHLY, CDR2 FYNNEI. V dropped 7 bases and J dropped 4 bases, with 13 bases sitting between them. The CDR3 is made up of 13 amino acids. CDR3 protein: CASNPQGSTEAFF. CDR3 bases: TGTGCCAGCAACCCACAGGGTTCCACTGAAGCTTTCTTT.

The chain employs TRBV9 and TRBJ1-5; perhaps TRBD1 as D (5 bases). CDR1 is SGDLS and CDR2 is YYNGEE in the germline V gene. The CDR3 is 16 residues long. Trimming cost V 1 base and J 0 bases, with 11 bases left between them. Here the CDR3 DNA reads TGTGCCAGCAGCGTAAAGGGGACTCCTAGCAATCAGCCCCAGCATTTT. This encodes CASSVKGTPSNQPQHF.

This clone was seen more than once but under ten times. V is TRBV7-3 and J is TRBJ2-3; D unresolved. CDR1 SGHTA and CDR2 FQGTGA come from the germline V gene. V was trimmed by 4 bases and J by 1 base, leaving 9 bases between them. This CDR3 has 14 residues. CDR3 DNA sequence: TGTGCCAGCAGCTCCGTCCCTGGCACAGATACGCAGTATTTT. Translation: CASSSVPGTDTQYF.

The chain employs TRBV6-5 and TRBJ2-1; 7 bases are a match to TRBD2. Germline-derived CDR1 and CDR2 are MNHEY and SVGAGI. The CDR3 sequence is 14 residues long. The V gene end was trimmed by 4 bases and the J gene end by 4 bases; junction bases not matched to a gene: 4. The CDR3 DNA follows: TGTGCCAGCAGTTCTCTAGCGGCATACAATGAGCAGTTCTTC. Translating gives CASSSLAAYNEQFF.

The J gene is TRBJ1-1, the V gene TRBV27; maybe TRBD1 (5 bases). The germline V and J ends were trimmed by 6 bases and 1 base, with 21 bases remaining between them. Germline V gene lookup returns CDR1 MNHEY and CDR2 SMNVEV (reference sequence). CDR3 length equals 17 residues. The chain's CDR3 is CASRPLYNSQGNTEAFF. In DNA form, the CDR3 reads TGTGCCAGCAGGCCCCTTTATAATAGTCAGGGGAACACTGAAGCTTTCTTT.

The chain combines TRBV5-1 with TRBJ2-1; 8 nucleotides line up with TRBD1. The germline V gene has CDR1 SGHRS and CDR2 YFSETQ. The length of the CDR3 is 15 residues. Trimming removed 4 bases from V and 6 bases from J; junction bases left unmatched: 9. CDR3 bases: TGCGCCAGCAGCCAACAGGGGGTAGCTCGCAATGAGCAGTTCTTC. Amino acids: CASSQQGVARNEQFF.

The chain links TRBV27 to TRBJ1-4, with 8 bases matching TRBD1. Germline assignment: CDR1 MNHEY and CDR2 SMNVEV (reference sequence). CDR3 length equals 17 residues. Trimming cost V 3 bases and J 0 bases; bases outside gene matches: 6. The CDR3 loop is CASSFRGQLATNEKLFF. The DNA for the CDR3 is TGTGCCAGCAGTTTCAGGGGGCAGTTGGCAACTAATGAAAAACTGTTTTTT.

The rearrangement uses TRBV12-5 and TRBJ2-7; TRBD2 aligns across 8 bases. Germline lookup yields CDR1 LGHNT and CDR2 FRNRAP. Trimming cost V 0 bases and J 6 bases; bases outside gene matches: 10. The CDR3 is 16 amino acids. This CDR3 is CASGLVLTGGPSEQYF. CDR3 bases: TGTGCTAGTGGTTTGGTGTTAACGGGAGGGCCATCCGAGCAGTACTTC.

The J gene is TRBJ1-3, the V gene TRBV7-2; a weak D match, TRBD1 (5 bases). The CDR3 contains 14 residues. Trimming took off 5 bases at V and 0 bases at J, with 8 bases between the two ends. Germline CDR1 SGHTA, CDR2 FQGNSA. The chain's CDR3 is CASSIDSSGNTIYF. In DNA, the CDR3 is TGTGCCAGCAGCATAGACAGCTCTGGAAACACCATATATTTT. The whole variable domain, remainder taken from reference TRBV7-2 and TRBJ1-3, is GAGVSQSPSNKVTEKGKDVELRCDPISGHTALYWYRQSLGQGLEFLIYFQGNSAPDKSGLPSDRFSAERTGGSVSTLTIQRTQQEDSAVYLCASSIDSSGNTIYFGEGSWLTVV.

The chain is built from TRBV7-2 and TRBJ2-1, with 8 bases that match TRBD2. Germline values: CDR1 SGHTA, CDR2 FQGNSA. Losses at the gene ends were 0 bases for V and 3 bases for J; bases not matched to a gene: 1. This CDR3 is built from 15 residues. As DNA, the CDR3 is TGTGCCAGCAGCTTAGCACTAGCGGTCTACAATGAGCAGTTCTTC. The encoded protein is CASSLALAVYNEQFF.

The chain joins TRBV7-3 to TRBJ2-1; D is uncertain. From germline, CDR1 is SGHTA and CDR2 FQGTGA. The CDR3 loop spans 12 amino acids. Trimming left V 1 base short and J 7 bases short, with 5 bases between. The CDR3 DNA reads TGTGCCAGCAGCTTAAATCAGAATGAGCAGTTCTTC. It translates to CASSLNQNEQFF.